This passage covers 6 T cell receptor beta chains from one sample sequenced in a study of cytomegalovirus exposure and HLA in healthy donors. The PCR had 60 Vbeta and 13 Jbeta primers. Here immunoSEQ multiplex PCR was the method, and the copy in TCRdb shows in-frame clones only, minus some. The table shows 150,000 or so clones, with approximately 74% occurring only once. Sequenced input: PBMCs. The receptors here all came from a male donor in good health and CMV-seronegative.

CDR3 region: CASSPDRGNQPQHF. The CDR3 DNA reads TGTGCCAGCAGCCCCGACAGGGGGAATCAGCCCCAGCATTTT. The chain combines TRBV6-5 with TRBJ1-5; TRBD1 aligns across 9 bases. V lost 6 bases to trimming and J lost 4 bases; unmatched junction nucleotides: 4. Looked up from germline, CDR1 is MNHEY and CDR2 is SVGAGI. This CDR3 is 14 amino acids long.

This clone came up a few times. V usage is TRBV5-1 and J usage is TRBJ2-3; 8 bases are shared with TRBD2. Looked up from germline, CDR1 is SGHRS and CDR2 is YFSETQ. This CDR3 is built from 16 residues. Trimming removed 4 bases from V and 6 bases from J; junction bases left unmatched: 13. In DNA form, the CDR3 reads TGCGCCAGCAGCCCGTGGACGGGGGGGGGATTGGATACGCAGTATTTT. It yields the protein CASSPWTGGGLDTQYF.

The chain recombines TRBV30 with TRBJ2-1, with TRBD2 matching over 11 bases. The CDR3 has 16 residues. The ends lost 3 bases at V and 5 bases at J; junction bases unmatched: 9. Germline assignment: CDR1 GTSNPN and CDR2 SVGIG (reference sequence). CDR3 coding DNA: TGTGCCTGGAGATTTAGCGGGAGGGTTCGGAACAATGAGCAGTTCTTC. This codes for CAWRFSGRVRNNEQFF.

This chain joins TRBV30 and TRBJ1-5; D is ambiguous. Trimming removed 3 bases at V and 7 bases at J, with 13 bases between. There are 13 residues in the CDR3. In germline, CDR1 is GTSNPN, CDR2 SVGIG (reference sequence). CDR3 loop: CAWSSGPRQPQHF. CDR3 sequence (DNA): TGTGCCTGGAGCAGTGGGCCACGCCAGCCCCAGCATTTT. The variable domain in full, completed from reference TRBV30 and TRBJ1-5, reads SQTIHQWPATLVQPVGSPLSLECTVEGTSNPNLYWYRQAAGRGLQLLFYSVGIGQISSEVPQNLSASRPQDRQFILSSKKLLLSDSGFYLCAWSSGPRQPQHFGDGTRLSIL.

The V call is TRBV18, the J call TRBJ1-1, with D uncertain. The CDR3 is 13 residues long. V gave up 3 bases and J gave up 1 base, with 6 bases separating them. In germline, CDR1 is KGHSH, CDR2 LQKENI. CDR3 amino acids: CASSPSGNTEAFF. The CDR3 region has the DNA TGTGCCAGCTCACCCTCAGGGAACACTGAAGCTTTCTTT.

Notes on this clone: The junction does not match germline at one end; this may be a read error. The CDR3, as DNA: TGTGTCAGCAGTTTGAGGGGACAACCGGCTAATCAGCCCCAGCATTTT. Its translation is CVSSLRGQPANQPQHF. The chain combines TRBV6-6 with TRBJ1-5, with a weak D call TRBD1 (6 bases). CDR3 length equals 16 residues. Germline loops: CDR1 MNHNY, CDR2 SVGAGI (reference sequence).